This T cell receptor (beta chain) was sequenced for a study of Ad26.COV2.S vaccination and SARS-CoV-2 variants. In the study overall: In the COV1001 trial, the donor was in the Ad26.COV2.S arm.

Study-level results: Vaccine recipients and placebo recipients showed similar non-spike TCR breadth.

As for treatment: around 19 received Ad26.COV2.S at low or high dose, single or two shots; about 5 received placebo; per-sample allocation not given. It was on day 63 after the first vaccine or placebo injection that samples were taken. A word on this clone: Its specificity is not known.

V shed 8 bases and J 8 bases; nucleotides not matched to a gene: 7. CDR1 and CDR2 (germline): SNHLY, FYNNEI. This CDR3 is built from 14 residues. The data were produced by immunoSEQ multiplex PCR, yet TCRdb's version contains in-frame clones alone and is incomplete. The sample carries roughly 410,000 clones, around four fifths recorded once. This material consisted of peripheral blood, taken in a trial of Ad26.COV2.S vaccine versus placebo. The receptor was isolated from a person aged 18-65 years who received the Ad26.COV2.S COVID-19 vaccine or a placebo. The chain couples TRBV2 to TRBJ1-6; 9 bases line up with TRBD1. CDR3 sequence: CASLLGQGYSPLHF. CDR3 nucleotides: TGTGCCAGCTTGCTAGGACAGGGGTATTCACCCCTCCACTTT.